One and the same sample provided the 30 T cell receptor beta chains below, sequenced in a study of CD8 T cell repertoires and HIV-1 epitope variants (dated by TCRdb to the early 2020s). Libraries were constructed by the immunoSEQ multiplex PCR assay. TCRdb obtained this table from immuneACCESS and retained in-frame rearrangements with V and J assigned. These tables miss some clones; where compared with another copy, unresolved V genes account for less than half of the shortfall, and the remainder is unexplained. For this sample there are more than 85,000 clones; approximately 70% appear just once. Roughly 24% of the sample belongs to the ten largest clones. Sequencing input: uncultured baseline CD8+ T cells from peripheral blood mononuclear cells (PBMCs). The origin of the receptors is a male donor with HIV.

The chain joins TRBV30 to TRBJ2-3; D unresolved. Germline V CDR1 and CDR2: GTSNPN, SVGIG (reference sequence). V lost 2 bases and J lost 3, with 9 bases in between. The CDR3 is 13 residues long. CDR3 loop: CAWSLGQTDTQYF. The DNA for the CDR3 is TGTGCCTGGAGTCTAGGCCAAACAGATACGCAGTATTTT.

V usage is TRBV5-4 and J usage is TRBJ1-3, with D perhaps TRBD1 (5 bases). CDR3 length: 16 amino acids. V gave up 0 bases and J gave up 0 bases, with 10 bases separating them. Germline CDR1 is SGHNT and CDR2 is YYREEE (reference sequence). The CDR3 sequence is CASSLGVRGSGNTIYF. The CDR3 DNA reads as TGTGCCAGCAGCTTGGGGGTAAGGGGCTCTGGAAACACCATATATTTT.

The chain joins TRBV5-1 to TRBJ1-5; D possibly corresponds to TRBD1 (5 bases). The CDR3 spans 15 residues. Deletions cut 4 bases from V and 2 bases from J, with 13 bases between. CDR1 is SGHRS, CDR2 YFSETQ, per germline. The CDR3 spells CASSPQGSGNQPQHF. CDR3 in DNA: TGCGCCAGCAGCCCCCAGGGAAGTGGCAATCAGCCCCAGCATTTT.

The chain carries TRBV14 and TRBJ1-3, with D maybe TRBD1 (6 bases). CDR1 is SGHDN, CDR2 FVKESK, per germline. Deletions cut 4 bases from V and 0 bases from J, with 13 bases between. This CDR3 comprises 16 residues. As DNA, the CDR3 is TGTGCCAGCAGCCCGCGGACAGTCCTCTCTGGAAACACCATATATTTT. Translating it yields CASSPRTVLSGNTIYF.

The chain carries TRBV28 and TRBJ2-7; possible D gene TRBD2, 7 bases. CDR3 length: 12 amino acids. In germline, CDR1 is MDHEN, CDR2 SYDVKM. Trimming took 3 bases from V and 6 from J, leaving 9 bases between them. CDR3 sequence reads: CASSFGGLEQYF. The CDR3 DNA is TGTGCCAGCAGTTTCGGGGGGCTCGAGCAGTACTTC.

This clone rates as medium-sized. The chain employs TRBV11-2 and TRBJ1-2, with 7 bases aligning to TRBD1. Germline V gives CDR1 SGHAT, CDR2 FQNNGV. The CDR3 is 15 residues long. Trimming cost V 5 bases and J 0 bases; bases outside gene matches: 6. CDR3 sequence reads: CASSPWDSSNYGYTF. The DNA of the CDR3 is TGTGCCAGCAGCCCTTGGGACAGCTCTAACTATGGCTACACCTTC.

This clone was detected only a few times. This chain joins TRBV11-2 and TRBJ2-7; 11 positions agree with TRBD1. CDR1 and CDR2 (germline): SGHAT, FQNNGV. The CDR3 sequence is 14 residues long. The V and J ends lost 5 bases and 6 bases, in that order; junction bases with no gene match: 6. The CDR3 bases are TGTGCCAGCAGCACGGACAGGGGGCGGCTCGAGCAGTACTTC. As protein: CASSTDRGRLEQYF.

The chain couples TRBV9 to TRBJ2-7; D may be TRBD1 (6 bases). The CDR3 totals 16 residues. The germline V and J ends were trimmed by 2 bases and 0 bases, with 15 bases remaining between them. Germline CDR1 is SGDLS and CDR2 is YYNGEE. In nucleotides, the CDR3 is TGTGCCAGCAGCGTGGGGAGTCAGGGGAGCTCCTACGAGCAGTACTTC. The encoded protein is CASSVGSQGSSYEQYF.

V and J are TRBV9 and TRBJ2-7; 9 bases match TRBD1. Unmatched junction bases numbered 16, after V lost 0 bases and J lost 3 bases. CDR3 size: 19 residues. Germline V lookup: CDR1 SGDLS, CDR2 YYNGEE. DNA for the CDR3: TGTGCCAGCAGCGTAGGCTCCTGGGGACAGGGAGGTTCGGTCTACGAGCAGTACTTC. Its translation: CASSVGSWGQGGSVYEQYF.

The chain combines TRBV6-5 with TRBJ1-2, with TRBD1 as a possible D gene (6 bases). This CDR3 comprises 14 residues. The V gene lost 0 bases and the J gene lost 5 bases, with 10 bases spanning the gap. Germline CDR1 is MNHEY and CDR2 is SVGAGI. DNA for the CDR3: TGTGCCAGCAGTTACTCAGGGGGGGGATATGGCTACACCTTC. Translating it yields CASSYSGGGYGYTF.

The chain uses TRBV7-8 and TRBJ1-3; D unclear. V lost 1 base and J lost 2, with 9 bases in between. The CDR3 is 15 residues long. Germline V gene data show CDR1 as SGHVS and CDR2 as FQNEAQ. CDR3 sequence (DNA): TGTGCCAGCAGCTTAGAAAGGGTTGCTGGAAACACCATATATTTT. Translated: CASSLERVAGNTIYF.

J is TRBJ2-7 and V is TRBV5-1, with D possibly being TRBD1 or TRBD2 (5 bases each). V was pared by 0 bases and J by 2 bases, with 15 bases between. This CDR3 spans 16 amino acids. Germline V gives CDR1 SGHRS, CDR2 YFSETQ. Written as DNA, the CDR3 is TGCGCCAGCAGCTTGGGTGGGACCGGAGTACCCTACGAGCAGTACTTC. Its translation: CASSLGGTGVPYEQYF.

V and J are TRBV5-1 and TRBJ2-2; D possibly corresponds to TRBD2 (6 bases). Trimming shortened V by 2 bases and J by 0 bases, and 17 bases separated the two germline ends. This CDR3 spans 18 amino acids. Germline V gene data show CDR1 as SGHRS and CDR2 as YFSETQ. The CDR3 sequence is CASSFSSREISNTGELFF. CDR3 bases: TGCGCCAGCAGCTTTTCCTCCCGGGAGATCTCGAACACCGGGGAGCTGTTTTTT.

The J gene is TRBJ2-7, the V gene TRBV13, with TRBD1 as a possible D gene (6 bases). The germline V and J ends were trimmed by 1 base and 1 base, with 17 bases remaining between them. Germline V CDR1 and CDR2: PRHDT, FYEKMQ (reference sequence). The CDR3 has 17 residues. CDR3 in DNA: TGTGCCAGCAGCTTAGTCAGGGGATTCTATTCTTCCTACGAGCAGTACTTC. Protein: CASSLVRGFYSSYEQYF.

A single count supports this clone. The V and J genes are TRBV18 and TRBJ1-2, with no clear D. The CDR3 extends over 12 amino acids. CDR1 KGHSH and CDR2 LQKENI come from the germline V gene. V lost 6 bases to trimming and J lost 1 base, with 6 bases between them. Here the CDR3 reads CASSQDNYGYTF. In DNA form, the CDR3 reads TGTGCCAGCTCCCAAGATAACTATGGCTACACCTTC.

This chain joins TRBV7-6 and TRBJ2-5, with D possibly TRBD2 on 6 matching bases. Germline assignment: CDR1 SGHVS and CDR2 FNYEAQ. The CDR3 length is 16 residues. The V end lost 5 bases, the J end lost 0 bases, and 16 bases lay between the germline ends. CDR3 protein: CASSQEGVADQETQYF. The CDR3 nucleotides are TGTGCCAGCAGCCAGGAGGGAGTAGCGGACCAAGAGACCCAGTACTTC.

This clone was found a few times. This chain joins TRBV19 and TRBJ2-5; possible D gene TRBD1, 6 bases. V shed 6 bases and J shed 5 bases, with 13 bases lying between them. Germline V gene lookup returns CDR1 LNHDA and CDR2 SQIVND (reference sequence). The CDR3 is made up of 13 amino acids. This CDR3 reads CASSRGYRETQYF. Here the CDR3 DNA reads TGTGCCAGTAGCAGGGGCTATAGGGAGACCCAGTACTTC.

In nucleotides, the CDR3 is TGCGCCAGCAGCCCATCTGGGACTAGCGGAAATGAGCAGTTCTTC. It is translated as CASSPSGTSGNEQFF. The chain links TRBV5-1 to TRBJ2-1; 11 nucleotides align to TRBD2. V trimming: 4 bases; J trimming: 7 bases; junction bases outside the gene matches: 7. This CDR3 spans 15 amino acids. CDR1 SGHRS and CDR2 YFSETQ come from the germline V gene. The complete variable domain, with remaining parts taken from reference TRBV5-1 and TRBJ2-1, reads KAGVTQTPRYLIKTRGQQVTLSCSPISGHRSVSWYQQTPGQGLQFLFEYFSETQRNKGNFPGRFSGRQFSNSRSEMNVSTLELGDSALYLCASSPSGTSGNEQFFGPGTRLTVL.

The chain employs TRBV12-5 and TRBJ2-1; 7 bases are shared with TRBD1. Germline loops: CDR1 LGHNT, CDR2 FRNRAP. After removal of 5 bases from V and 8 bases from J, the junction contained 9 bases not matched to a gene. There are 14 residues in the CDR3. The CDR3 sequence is CASGLDRPTDEQFF. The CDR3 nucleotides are TGTGCTAGTGGTCTGGACAGGCCCACTGATGAGCAGTTCTTC.

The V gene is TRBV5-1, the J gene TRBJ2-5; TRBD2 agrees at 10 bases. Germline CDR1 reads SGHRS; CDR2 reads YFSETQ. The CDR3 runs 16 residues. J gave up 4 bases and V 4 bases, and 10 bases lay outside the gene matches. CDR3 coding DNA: TGCGCCAGCAGCCGGGATAGCGGGGGGCCTCTAGAGACCCAGTACTTC. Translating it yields CASSRDSGGPLETQYF.

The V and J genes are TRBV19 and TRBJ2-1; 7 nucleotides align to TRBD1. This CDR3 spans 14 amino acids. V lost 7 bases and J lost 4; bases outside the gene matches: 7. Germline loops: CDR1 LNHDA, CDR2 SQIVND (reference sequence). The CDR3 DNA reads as TGTGCCAGTAATCCGGACAGGCCTTACAATGAGCAGTTCTTC. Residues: CASNPDRPYNEQFF.

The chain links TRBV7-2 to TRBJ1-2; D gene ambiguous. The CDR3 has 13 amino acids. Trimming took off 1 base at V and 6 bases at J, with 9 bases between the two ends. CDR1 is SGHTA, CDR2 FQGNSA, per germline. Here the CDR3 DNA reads TGTGCCAGCAGCTTAGAAGGAGAACATGGCTACACCTTC. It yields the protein CASSLEGEHGYTF.

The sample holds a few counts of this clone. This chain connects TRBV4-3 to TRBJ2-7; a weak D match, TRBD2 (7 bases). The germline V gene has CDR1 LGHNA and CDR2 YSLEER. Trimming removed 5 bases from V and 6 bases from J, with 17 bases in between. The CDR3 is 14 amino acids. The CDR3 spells CASSDGSGGGEQYF. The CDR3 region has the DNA TGCGCCAGCAGCGATGGATCGGGGGGCGGCGAGCAGTACTTC.

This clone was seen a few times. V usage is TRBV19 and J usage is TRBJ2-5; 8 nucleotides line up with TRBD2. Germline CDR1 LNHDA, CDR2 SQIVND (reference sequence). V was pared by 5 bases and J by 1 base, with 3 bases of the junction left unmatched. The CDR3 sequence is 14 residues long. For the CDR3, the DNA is TGTGCCAGTAGTCGGGAGGGTAGCCAAGAGACCCAGTACTTC. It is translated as CASSREGSQETQYF.

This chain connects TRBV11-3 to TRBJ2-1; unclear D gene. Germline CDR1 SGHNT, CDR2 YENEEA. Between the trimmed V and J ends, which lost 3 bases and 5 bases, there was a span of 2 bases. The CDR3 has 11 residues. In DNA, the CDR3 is TGTGCCAGCAGCTTCGACAATGAGCAGTTCTTC. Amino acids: CASSFDNEQFF. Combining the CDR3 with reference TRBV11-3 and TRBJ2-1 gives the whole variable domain EAGVVQSPRYKIIEKKQPVAFWCNPISGHNTLYWYLQNLGQGPELLIRYENEEAVDDSQLPKDRFSAERLKGVDSTLKIQPAELGDSAVYLCASSFDNEQFFGPGTRLTVL.

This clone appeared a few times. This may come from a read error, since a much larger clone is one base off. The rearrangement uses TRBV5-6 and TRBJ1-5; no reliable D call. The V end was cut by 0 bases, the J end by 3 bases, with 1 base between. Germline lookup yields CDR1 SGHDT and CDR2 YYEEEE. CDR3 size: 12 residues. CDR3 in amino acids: CASSLANQPQHF. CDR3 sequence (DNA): TGTGCCAGCAGCTTGGCCAATCAGCCCCAGCATTTT.

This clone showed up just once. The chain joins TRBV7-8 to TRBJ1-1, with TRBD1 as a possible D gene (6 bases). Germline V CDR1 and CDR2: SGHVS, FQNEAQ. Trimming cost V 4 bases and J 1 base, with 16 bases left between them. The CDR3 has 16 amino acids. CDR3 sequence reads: CASSSWGAMGNTEAFF. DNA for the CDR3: TGTGCCAGCAGCTCCTGGGGGGCAATGGGGAACACTGAAGCTTTCTTT.

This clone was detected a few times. DNA of the CDR3: TGTGCCAGCAGTAAAAGGGGCGGTTCGTCCTATGGCTACACCTTC. This sequence encodes CASSKRGGSSYGYTF. The chain is built from TRBV28 and TRBJ1-2; tentatively, D is TRBD1 (5 bases). The V gene lost 5 bases and the J gene lost 4 bases, with 17 bases spanning the gap. CDR1 is MDHEN, CDR2 SYDVKM, per germline. This CDR3 has 15 residues.

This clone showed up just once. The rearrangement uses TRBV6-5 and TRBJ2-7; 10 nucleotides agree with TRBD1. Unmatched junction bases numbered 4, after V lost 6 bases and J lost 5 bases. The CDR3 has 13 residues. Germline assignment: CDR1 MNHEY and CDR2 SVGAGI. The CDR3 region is CASRGQGINEQYF. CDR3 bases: TGTGCCAGCAGGGGACAGGGGATTAACGAGCAGTACTTC.

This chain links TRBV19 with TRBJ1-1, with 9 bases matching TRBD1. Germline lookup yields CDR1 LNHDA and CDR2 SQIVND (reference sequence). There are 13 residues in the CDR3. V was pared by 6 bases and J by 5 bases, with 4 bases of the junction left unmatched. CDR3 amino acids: CASSRTGVTEAFF. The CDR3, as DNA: TGTGCCAGTAGCCGGACAGGGGTTACTGAAGCTTTCTTT.